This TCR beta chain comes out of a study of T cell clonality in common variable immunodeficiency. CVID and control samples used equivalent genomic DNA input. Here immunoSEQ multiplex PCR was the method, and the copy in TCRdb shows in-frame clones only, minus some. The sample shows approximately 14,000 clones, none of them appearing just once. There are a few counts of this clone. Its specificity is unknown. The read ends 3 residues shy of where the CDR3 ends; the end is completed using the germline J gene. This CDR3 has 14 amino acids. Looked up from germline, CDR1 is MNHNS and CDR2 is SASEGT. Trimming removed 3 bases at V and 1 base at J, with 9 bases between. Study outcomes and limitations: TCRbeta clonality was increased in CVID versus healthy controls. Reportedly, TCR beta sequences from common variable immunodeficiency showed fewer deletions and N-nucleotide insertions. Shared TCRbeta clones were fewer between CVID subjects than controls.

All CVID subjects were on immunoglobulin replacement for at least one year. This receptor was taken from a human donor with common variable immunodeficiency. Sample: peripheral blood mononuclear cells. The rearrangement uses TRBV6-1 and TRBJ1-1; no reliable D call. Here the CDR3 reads CASSDRHWNTEAFF. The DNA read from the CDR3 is TGTGCCAGCAGTGACCGACACTGGAACACTGAA.